This passage covers 29 T cell receptor beta chains from one sample sequenced in a study of human T cells and chemical hapten exposure listed by TCRdb under 2021. The sample's time point, from its label and the paper: patch test 3, about 24 weeks after DPC sensitization. The sample's treatment or condition label, decoded: therapeutic diphenylcyclopropenone sensitization with weekly scalp DPC. To prepare the library, RACE was applied. The sequencer listed for this sample is NextSeq 500. In-frame beta chains were kept once TCRdb had trimmed the public reads at Q25 with fastp and called clones with MiXCR. Each record represents a unique CDR3 protein, reported with the most common genes and DNA among its rows. Across this sample there are some 170,000 distinct CDR3 sequences, with about 27% seen only once. The ten biggest clones cover around 2.3% of the sample. The material sequenced was whole blood, taken in connection with sensitization to the hapten diphenylcyclopropenone (DPC). The receptor source for this set is a woman aged 18-35 years with alopecia areata. Some clones in this sample may be carry-over from other donors' samples.

This clonotype was counted only a few times. The rearrangement links TRBV4-2 to TRBJ2-2, with 7 positions matching TRBD2. The CDR3 extends over 16 amino acids. V shed 6 bases and J 4 bases; nucleotides not matched to a gene: 11. The germline V gene has CDR1 LGHNA and CDR2 YNFKEQ. DNA for the CDR3: TGTGCCAGCAGTCGAATGGGAGGGGTGAGCACCGGGGAGCTGTTTTTT. Its translation: CASSRMGGVSTGELFF.

The V call is TRBV7-2, the J call TRBJ1-5; D not certain. The germline CDR1 and CDR2 sequences are SGHTA and FQGNSA. The CDR3 runs to 11 residues. Trimming removed 4 bases at V and 9 bases at J, with 7 bases between. CDR3 residues: CASSSSGPQHF. The CDR3, as DNA: TGTGCCAGCAGCTCCAGCGGGCCCCAGCATTTT.

This clonotype was seen a few times. The gene calls are TRBV9 and TRBJ1-1; TRBD1 might be the D (6 bases). The CDR3 consists of 16 residues. V was clipped by 0 bases and J by 0 bases, with 12 bases between them. CDR1 is SGDLS and CDR2 is YYNGEE in the germline V gene. CDR3 nucleotide sequence: TGTGCCAGCAGCGTAGGACCCGGACAGATGAACACTGAAGCTTTCTTT. This gives the protein CASSVGPGQMNTEAFF.

This clonotype was seen more than once but under ten times. The rearrangement uses TRBV4-2 and TRBJ1-1; D gene unclear. Germline CDR1 LGHNA, CDR2 YNFKEQ. V lost 0 bases and J lost 11, with 13 bases in between. The CDR3 is made up of 13 amino acids. Written as DNA, the CDR3 is TGTGCCAGCAGCCAAGATGTCCAGGTCGGGGCTTTCTTT. Its translation is CASSQDVQVGAFF.

This clonotype has a handful of counts. The rearrangement links TRBV7-3 to TRBJ1-1; no clear D gene. Germline-derived CDR1 and CDR2 are SGHTA and FQGTGA. The CDR3 length is 13 residues. V lost 5 bases and J lost 6, with 13 bases in between. CDR3 loop: CASSPLGNAEAFF. CDR3 in DNA: TGTGCCAGCAGCCCATTAGGTAATGCTGAAGCTTTCTTT.

This clonotype was picked up a small number of times. The rearrangement joins TRBV6-2 or TRBV6-3 to TRBJ2-1; 9 bases are shared with TRBD2. V shed 7 bases and J 8 bases; nucleotides not matched to a gene: 12. This CDR3 is 15 amino acids long. Germline V gives CDR1 MNHEY, CDR2 SVGEGT. The chain's CDR3 is CASNRAGGPSDEQFF. For the CDR3, the DNA is TGTGCCAGCAATCGAGCGGGGGGCCCTTCAGATGAGCAGTTCTTC.

This chain joins TRBV7-8 and TRBJ2-4; perhaps TRBD2 as D (6 bases). Per the germline V gene, CDR1 is SGHVS and CDR2 is FQNEAQ. The CDR3 extends over 15 amino acids. The V end was cut by 3 bases, the J end by 4 bases, with 13 bases between. The CDR3 DNA follows: TGTGCCAGCAGCTTTGAAGATGGGGGGAAAAACATTCAGTACTTC. Translated, it gives CASSFEDGGKNIQYF.

This clonotype was counted a few times. The rearrangement uses TRBV18 and TRBJ2-7; D remains unclear. V was shortened by 3 bases and J by 3 bases, with 9 bases between the two germline ends. Germline CDR1 reads KGHSH; CDR2 reads LQKENI. There are 13 residues in the CDR3. This chain's CDR3 is CASSPLDDYEQYF. The CDR3 DNA sequence: TGTGCCAGCTCACCCCTCGACGACTACGAGCAGTACTTC.

The rearrangement links TRBV5-1 to TRBJ1-1; D possibly corresponds to TRBD1 (6 bases). The CDR3 length is 15 residues. Trimming stripped 3 bases from V and 4 bases from J, with 16 bases between. Germline CDR1 is SGHRS and CDR2 is YFSETQ. The CDR3 coding sequence is TGCGCCAGCAGCTCTGGAGGGGGTCTCGGCACTGAAGCTTTCTTT. This gives the protein CASSSGGGLGTEAFF.

The chain employs TRBV6-2 or TRBV6-3 and TRBJ2-7; D is ambiguous. The CDR3 consists of 11 residues. V lost 7 bases, J lost 4 bases, and 8 bases lay in between. Germline V gene sequence: CDR1 MNHEY, CDR2 SVGEGT. CDR3 DNA sequence: TGTGCCAGCACGACAAGTTACGAGCAGTACTTC. It specifies CASTTSYEQYF.

This clonotype was observed many times. The DNA for the CDR3 is TGCGCCAGCAGCCCCCCCGGCCAGCGTAACTATGGCTACACCTTC. It is translated as CASSPPGQRNYGYTF. J is TRBJ1-2 and V is TRBV4-1; D is unclear. The CDR3 is 15 residues long. Trimming pared 4 bases from V and 1 base from J, leaving 13 bases between. CDR1 is MGHRA and CDR2 is YSYEKL in the germline V gene.

This chain's CDR3 is CASRDGPTDTQYF. The CDR3 coding sequence is TGTGCCAGCAGGGACGGTCCCACAGATACGCAGTATTTT. The chain employs TRBV6-5 and TRBJ2-3; no reliable D call. Trimming took off 6 bases at V and 2 bases at J, with 9 bases between the two ends. Looked up from germline, CDR1 is MNHEY and CDR2 is SVGAGI. The CDR3 length is 13 residues.

This clonotype was picked up a small number of times. The V call is TRBV27, the J call TRBJ2-7; 9 nucleotides line up with TRBD2. The junction had 8 bases not matched to a gene; V was cut back by 2 bases and J by 6 bases. The CDR3 is 15 residues long. Germline loops: CDR1 MNHEY, CDR2 SMNVEV (reference sequence). This CDR3 reads CASSLLAGLYGEQYF. DNA for the CDR3: TGTGCCAGCAGTTTACTAGCGGGACTATATGGCGAGCAGTACTTC.

This clonotype showed up just a few times. The CDR3 DNA sequence: TGTGCCAGCAGCGCTACTGCGGGACAGATTTACAATGAGCAGTTCTTC. Translating it yields CASSATAGQIYNEQFF. The genes are TRBV9 and TRBJ2-1, with D perhaps TRBD1 (7 bases). The germline gives CDR1 SGDLS, CDR2 YYNGEE. This CDR3 has 16 residues. Trimming stripped 3 bases from V and 4 bases from J, with 17 bases between.

This clonotype came up a few times. The chain combines TRBV4-2 with TRBJ1-4; 8 bases map to TRBD1. Trimming cost V 6 bases and J 8 bases; bases outside gene matches: 8. There are 14 residues in the CDR3. CDR1 LGHNA and CDR2 YNFKEQ come from the germline V gene. The CDR3 sequence: CASRDRARDEKLFF. The CDR3 DNA reads TGTGCCAGCAGGGACAGGGCGAGGGACGAAAAACTGTTTTTT.

CDR3 nucleotide sequence: TGTGCCAGCAGCTCCAGGGGGACCGAGACCCAGTACTTC. Translation gives CASSSRGTETQYF. The chain uses TRBV7-2 and TRBJ2-5; 7 positions agree with TRBD1. Germline CDR1 reads SGHTA; CDR2 reads FQGNSA. The V segment lost 4 bases and the J segment 5 bases; nucleotides outside the gene matches: 4. The CDR3 totals 13 residues. Complete variable domain (other parts from reference TRBV7-2 and TRBJ2-5): GAGVSQSPSNKVTEKGKDVELRCDPISGHTALYWYRQSLGQGLEFLIYFQGNSAPDKSGLPSDRFSAERTGGSVSTLTIQRTQQEDSAVYLCASSSRGTETQYFGPGTRLLVL.

The chain carries TRBV9 and TRBJ1-2; no clear D gene. Looked up from germline, CDR1 is SGDLS and CDR2 is YYNGEE. V dropped 3 bases and J dropped 6 bases, with 9 bases sitting between them. There are 12 residues in the CDR3. The CDR3 reads CASSGSKDGYTF. CDR3 bases: TGTGCCAGCAGCGGGAGTAAAGATGGCTACACCTTC.

V gene TRBV9 combines with J gene TRBJ1-6; D uncertain. The CDR3 spans 14 residues. V lost 0 bases, J lost 6 bases, and 7 bases lay in between. Per the germline V gene, CDR1 is SGDLS and CDR2 is YYNGEE. The chain's CDR3 is CASSVVEGNSPLHF. As DNA, the CDR3 is TGTGCCAGCAGCGTAGTTGAGGGTAATTCACCCCTCCACTTT.

In DNA, the CDR3 is TGTGCCACCAGTTCACCCGGGAGGAACTATGGCTACACCTTC. It yields the protein CATSSPGRNYGYTF. The J gene is TRBJ1-2, the V gene TRBV24-1; D is ambiguous. Germline lookup yields CDR1 KGHDR and CDR2 SFDVKD. V was cut by 6 bases and J by 2 bases, with 12 bases left in between. The CDR3 length is 14 residues.

The chain combines TRBV15 with TRBJ2-3; tentative D call: TRBD2 (5 bases). V lost 4 bases to trimming and J lost 8 bases, with 16 bases between them. Germline CDR1 and CDR2: LNHNV and YYDKDF (reference sequence). CDR3 length: 14 amino acids. The CDR3 is CATSNPDWRSTQYF. CDR3 bases: TGTGCCACCAGCAACCCGGACTGGAGGAGTACGCAGTATTTT.

The rearrangement uses TRBV6-2 or TRBV6-3 and TRBJ2-6; TRBD1 might be the D (6 bases). Germline loops: CDR1 MNHEY, CDR2 SVGEGT. V was trimmed by 6 bases and J by 0 bases, leaving 18 bases between them. CDR3 length equals 18 residues. DNA for the CDR3: TGTGCCAGCAGCCAGGGGCCCCTATCCCTCTCTGGGGCCAACGTCCTGACTTTC. It yields the protein CASSQGPLSLSGANVLTF.

This clonotype was seen more than once but under ten times. This chain connects TRBV9 to TRBJ1-2; the D is unclear. The CDR3 is 13 residues long. The V end lost 0 bases, the J end lost 2 bases, and 5 bases lay between the germline ends. Germline CDR1 and CDR2: SGDLS and YYNGEE. The DNA of the CDR3 is TGTGCCAGCAGCGTAGGAGGAAACTATGGCTACACCTTC. This sequence encodes CASSVGGNYGYTF.

This clonotype has only a few counts. This chain links TRBV5-1 with TRBJ2-7; D possibly corresponds to TRBD2 (5 bases). Germline V CDR1 and CDR2: SGHRS, YFSETQ. V lost 1 base, J lost 1 base, and 9 bases lay in between. This CDR3 has 14 residues. The DNA for the CDR3 is TGCGCCAGCAGCTTGAATAGCGCGTCCTACGAGCAGTACTTC. Its protein is CASSLNSASYEQYF.

V is TRBV11-2 and J is TRBJ2-7; D is unclear. CDR1 is SGHAT and CDR2 is FQNNGV in the germline V gene. V dropped 6 bases and J dropped 6 bases, with 9 bases sitting between them. The length of the CDR3 is 11 residues. CDR3: CASRQALEQYF. Here the CDR3 DNA reads TGTGCCAGCAGGCAGGCCCTCGAGCAGTACTTC.

The CDR3 protein is CASSSDSNQPQHF. DNA for the CDR3: TGTGCCAGCAGCTCGGATAGCAATCAGCCCCAGCATTTT. V gene TRBV2 combines with J gene TRBJ1-5; D unresolved. There are 13 residues in the CDR3. Germline V CDR1 and CDR2: SNHLY, FYNNEI. Trimming took off 6 bases at V and 0 bases at J, with 6 bases between the two ends.

In its sample, this clonotype was seen a few times. The V gene is TRBV4-2, the J gene TRBJ1-6, with no clear D. Trimming took off 0 bases at V and 9 bases at J, with 12 bases between the two ends. Germline V gene lookup returns CDR1 LGHNA and CDR2 YNFKEQ. There are 15 residues in the CDR3. This chain's CDR3 is CASSQEVSSRSPLHF. The CDR3 nucleotides read TGTGCCAGCAGCCAAGAGGTCAGCTCCCGTTCACCCCTCCACTTT.

The chain recombines TRBV12-3 or TRBV12-4 with TRBJ2-2; D is uncertain. With 2 bases removed from V and 8 bases from J, the gap between germline ends came to 9 bases. The CDR3 runs to 13 residues. CDR3 in amino acids: CASSLNGPGELFF. CDR3 nucleotide sequence: TGTGCCAGCAGTTTAAACGGGCCGGGGGAGCTGTTTTTT.

The chain joins TRBV20-1 to TRBJ2-3; D call uncertain. CDR1 is DFQATT and CDR2 is SNEGSKA in the germline V gene (reference sequence). V shed 0 bases and J shed 0 bases, with 10 bases lying between them. The CDR3 covers 15 residues. Here the CDR3 DNA reads TGCAGTGCTAGAGATCCGGCGGTTAGCACAGATACGCAGTATTTT. It codes for CSARDPAVSTDTQYF.

V is TRBV27 and J is TRBJ2-7, with 7 bases lining up with TRBD2. There are 14 residues in the CDR3. Germline V gene data show CDR1 as MNHEY and CDR2 as SMNVEV (reference sequence). The junction had 5 bases not matched to a gene; V was cut back by 1 base and J by 5 bases. CDR3 in DNA: TGTGCCAGCAGTTTATTCAAGGGAGGGGACGAGCAGTACTTC. Translation gives CASSLFKGGDEQYF.